This T cell receptor beta chain was identified in a study of blood T cell repertoires in COVID-19. This CDR3 is built from 15 residues. Original processing methods: By means of reference gene primer amplification, nucleated cell counts were estimated. Clones were read by immunoSEQ multiplex PCR, and TCRdb kept only the in-frame ones, dropping some. V and J calls and clone size are given by that table; D and trimming were obtained from the DNA. The sample carries more than 20,000 clones, 80% to 90% recorded once. Source material: peripheral blood. The chain links TRBV21-1 to TRBJ2-2; the D segment call TRBD2 is taken from the table without a DNA check. TRBV21-1 is a documented pseudogene. The source is a man in his sixties or seventies with acute or convalescent COVID-19. CDR3 nucleotide sequence: TGTGCCAGCAGGAGACTAGCGGGAGACACCGGGGAGCTGTTTTTT. Translated, it gives CASRRLAGDTGELFF.